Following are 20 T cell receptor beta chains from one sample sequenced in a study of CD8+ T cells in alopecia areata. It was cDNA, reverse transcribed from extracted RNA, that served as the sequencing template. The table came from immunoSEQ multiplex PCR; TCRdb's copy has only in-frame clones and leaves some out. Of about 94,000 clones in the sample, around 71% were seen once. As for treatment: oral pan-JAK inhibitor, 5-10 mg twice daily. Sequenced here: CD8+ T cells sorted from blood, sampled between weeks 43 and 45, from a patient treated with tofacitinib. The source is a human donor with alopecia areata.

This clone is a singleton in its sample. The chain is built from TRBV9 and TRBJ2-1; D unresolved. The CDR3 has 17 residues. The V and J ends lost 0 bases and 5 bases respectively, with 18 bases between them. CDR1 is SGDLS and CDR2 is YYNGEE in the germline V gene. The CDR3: CASSVGPSAAENNEQFF. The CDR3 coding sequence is TGTGCCAGCAGCGTAGGCCCTTCGGCAGCCGAAAACAATGAGCAGTTCTTC.

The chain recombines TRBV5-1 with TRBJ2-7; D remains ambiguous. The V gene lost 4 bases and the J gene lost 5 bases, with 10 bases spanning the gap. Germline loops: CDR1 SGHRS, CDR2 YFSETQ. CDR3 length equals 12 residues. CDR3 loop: CASSLPADEQYF. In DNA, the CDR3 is TGCGCCAGCAGCCTCCCCGCGGACGAGCAGTACTTC.

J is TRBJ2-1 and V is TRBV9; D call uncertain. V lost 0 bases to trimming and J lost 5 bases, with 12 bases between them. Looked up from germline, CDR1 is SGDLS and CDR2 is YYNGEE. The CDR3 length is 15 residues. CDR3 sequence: CASSVAGRRNNEQFF. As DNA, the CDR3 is TGTGCCAGCAGCGTAGCCGGCAGAAGAAACAATGAGCAGTTCTTC.

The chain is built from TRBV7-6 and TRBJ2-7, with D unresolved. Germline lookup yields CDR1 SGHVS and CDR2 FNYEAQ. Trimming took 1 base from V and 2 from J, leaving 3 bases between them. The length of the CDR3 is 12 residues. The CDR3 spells CASSLDPYEQYF. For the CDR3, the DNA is TGTGCCAGCAGCTTAGACCCCTACGAGCAGTACTTC. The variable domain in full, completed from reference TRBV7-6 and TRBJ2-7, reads GAGVSQSPRYKVTKRGQDVALRCDPISGHVSLYWYRQALGQGPEFLTYFNYEAQQDKSGLPNDRFSAERPEGSISTLTIQRTEQRDSAMYRCASSLDPYEQYFGPGTRLTVT.

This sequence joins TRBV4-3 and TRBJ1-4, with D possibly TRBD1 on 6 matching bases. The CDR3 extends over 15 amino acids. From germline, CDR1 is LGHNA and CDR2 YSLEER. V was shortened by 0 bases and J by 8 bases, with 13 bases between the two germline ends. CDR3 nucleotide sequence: TGCGCCAGCAGCCAAGAGCAGGGGCGAAGGGAAAAACTGTTTTTT. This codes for CASSQEQGRREKLFF.

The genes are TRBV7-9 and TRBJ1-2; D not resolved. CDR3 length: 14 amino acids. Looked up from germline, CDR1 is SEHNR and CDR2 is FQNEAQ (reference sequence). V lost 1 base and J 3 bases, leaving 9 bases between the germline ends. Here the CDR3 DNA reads TGTGCCAGCAGCTTAGACCGGGATCACTATGGCTACACCTTC. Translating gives CASSLDRDHYGYTF.

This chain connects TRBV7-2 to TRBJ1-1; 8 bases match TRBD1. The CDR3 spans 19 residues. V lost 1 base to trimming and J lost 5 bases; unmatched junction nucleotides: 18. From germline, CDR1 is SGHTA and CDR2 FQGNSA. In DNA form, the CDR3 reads TGTGCCAGCAGCTTAGGCTTCGGGGTCCTCGGGACAGGAAGGACTGAAGCTTTCTTT. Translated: CASSLGFGVLGTGRTEAFF. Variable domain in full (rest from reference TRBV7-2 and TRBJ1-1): GAGVSQSPSNKVTEKGKDVELRCDPISGHTALYWYRQSLGQGLEFLIYFQGNSAPDKSGLPSDRFSAERTGGSVSTLTIQRTQQEDSAVYLCASSLGFGVLGTGRTEAFFGQGTRLTVV.

CDR3 nucleotide sequence: TGTGCCAGCAGCTTGAACCCGACAGGGGGGAACGGCTACACCTTC. Translating it yields CASSLNPTGGNGYTF. J is TRBJ1-2 and V is TRBV7-8; 9 nucleotides line up with TRBD1. This CDR3 is built from 15 residues. Germline CDR1 is SGHVS and CDR2 is FQNEAQ. Trimming cost V 3 bases and J 8 bases; bases outside gene matches: 10.

In DNA, the CDR3 is TGCGCCAGCAGGTTACAGGGGGCCAACTACAATGAGCAGTTCTTC. This codes for CASRLQGANYNEQFF. The V call is TRBV10-2, the J call TRBJ2-1; 9 bases agree with TRBD1. Trimming removed 6 bases from V and 3 bases from J; junction bases left unmatched: 6. Per the germline V gene, CDR1 is WSHSY and CDR2 is SAAADI. The CDR3 sequence is 15 residues long.

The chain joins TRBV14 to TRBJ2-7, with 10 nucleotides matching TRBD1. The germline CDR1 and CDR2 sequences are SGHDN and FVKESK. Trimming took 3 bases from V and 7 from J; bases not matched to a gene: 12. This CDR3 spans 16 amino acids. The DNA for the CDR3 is TGTGCCAGCAGCCATTCCCGGGGACAGGGGTTATCGGAGCAGTACTTC. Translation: CASSHSRGQGLSEQYF.

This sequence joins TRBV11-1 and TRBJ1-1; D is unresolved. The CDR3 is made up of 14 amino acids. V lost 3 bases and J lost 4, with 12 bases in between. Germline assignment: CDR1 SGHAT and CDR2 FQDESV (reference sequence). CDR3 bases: TGTGCCAGCAGCTTCGGACCGGCGGGCACTGAAGCTTTCTTT. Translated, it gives CASSFGPAGTEAFF.

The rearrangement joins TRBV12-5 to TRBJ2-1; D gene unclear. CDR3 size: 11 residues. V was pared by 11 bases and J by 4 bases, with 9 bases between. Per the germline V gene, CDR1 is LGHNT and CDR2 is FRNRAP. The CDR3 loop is CAQIEYNEQFF. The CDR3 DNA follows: TGTGCTCAGATTGAGTACAATGAGCAGTTCTTC.

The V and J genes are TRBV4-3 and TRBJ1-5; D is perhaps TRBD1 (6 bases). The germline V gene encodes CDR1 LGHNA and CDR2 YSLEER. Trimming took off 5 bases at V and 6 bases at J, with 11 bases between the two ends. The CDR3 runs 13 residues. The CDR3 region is CASSGGRGQPQHF. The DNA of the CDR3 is TGCGCCAGCAGCGGGGGGCGAGGTCAGCCCCAGCATTTT.

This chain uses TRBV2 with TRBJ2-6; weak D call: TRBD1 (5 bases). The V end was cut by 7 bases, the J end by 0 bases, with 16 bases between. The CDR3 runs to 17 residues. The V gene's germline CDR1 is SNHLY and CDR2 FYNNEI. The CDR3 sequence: CASNPRGRSSGANVLTF. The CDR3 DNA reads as TGTGCCAGCAATCCTAGGGGCCGAAGCTCTGGGGCCAACGTCCTGACTTTC.

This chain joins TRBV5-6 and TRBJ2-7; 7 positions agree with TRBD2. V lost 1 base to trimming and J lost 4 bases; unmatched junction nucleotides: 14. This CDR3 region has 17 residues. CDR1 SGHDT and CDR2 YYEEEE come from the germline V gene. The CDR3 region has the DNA TGTGCCAGCAGCTTGCCCCACGAAAGGGAGGGAGATTACGAGCAGTACTTC. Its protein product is CASSLPHEREGDYEQYF.

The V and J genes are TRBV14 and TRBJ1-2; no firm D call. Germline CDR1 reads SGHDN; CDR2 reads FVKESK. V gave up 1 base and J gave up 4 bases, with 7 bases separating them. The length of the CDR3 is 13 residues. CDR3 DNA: TGTGCCAGCAGCCAAGTTAATCTCTATGGCTACACCTTC. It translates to CASSQVNLYGYTF.

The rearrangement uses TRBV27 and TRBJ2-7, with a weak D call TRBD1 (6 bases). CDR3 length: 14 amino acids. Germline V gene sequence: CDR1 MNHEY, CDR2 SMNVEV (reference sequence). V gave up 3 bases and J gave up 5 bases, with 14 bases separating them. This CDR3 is CASSFYREFHEQYF. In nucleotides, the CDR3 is TGTGCCAGCAGTTTTTACAGGGAGTTCCACGAGCAGTACTTC.

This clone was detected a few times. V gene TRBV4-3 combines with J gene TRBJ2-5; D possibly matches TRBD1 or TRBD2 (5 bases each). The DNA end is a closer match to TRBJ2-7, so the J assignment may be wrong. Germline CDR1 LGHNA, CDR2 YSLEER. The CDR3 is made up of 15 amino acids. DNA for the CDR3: TGCGCCAGCAGCCAAGGGACAACTAGTGCCTACGAGCAGTACTTC. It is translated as CASSQGTTSAYEQYF.

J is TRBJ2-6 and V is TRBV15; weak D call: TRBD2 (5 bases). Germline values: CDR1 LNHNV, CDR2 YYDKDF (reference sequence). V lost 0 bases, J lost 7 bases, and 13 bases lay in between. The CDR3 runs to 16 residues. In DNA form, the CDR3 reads TGTGCCACCAGCAGAGATCGGGGTAGAGGAGCCAACGTCCTGACTTTC. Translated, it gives CATSRDRGRGANVLTF.

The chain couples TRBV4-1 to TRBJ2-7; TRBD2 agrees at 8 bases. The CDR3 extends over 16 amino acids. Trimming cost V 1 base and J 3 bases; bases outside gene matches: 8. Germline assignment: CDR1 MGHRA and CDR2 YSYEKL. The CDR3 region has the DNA TGCGCCAGCAGCCAAGGAAATGCGGGGGGCGGCTACGAGCAGTACTTC. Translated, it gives CASSQGNAGGGYEQYF.